This T cell receptor beta chain was obtained from a study of blood T cell repertoires in COVID-19. In the study overall: Sources were T cells, B-cell-depleted T cells, or PBMCs; the material itself was cDNA or gDNA.

Trimming removed 5 bases from V and 8 bases from J, with 8 bases in between. This CDR3 comprises 10 residues. The germline V gene encodes CDR1 DFQATT and CDR2 SNEGSKA (reference sequence). Generated by immunoSEQ multiplex PCR, the TCRdb table keeps only in-frame clones and is missing some. This sample has 250,000 to 350,000 clones, with approximately 91% found just once. The source material was peripheral blood. V and J are TRBV20-1 and TRBJ2-3, with D hard to call. This TCR came from a woman in her fifties or sixties with acute or convalescent COVID-19. CDR3 sequence (DNA): TGCAGTGCTGAAGACATTACGCAGTATTTT. As protein: CSAEDITQYF.